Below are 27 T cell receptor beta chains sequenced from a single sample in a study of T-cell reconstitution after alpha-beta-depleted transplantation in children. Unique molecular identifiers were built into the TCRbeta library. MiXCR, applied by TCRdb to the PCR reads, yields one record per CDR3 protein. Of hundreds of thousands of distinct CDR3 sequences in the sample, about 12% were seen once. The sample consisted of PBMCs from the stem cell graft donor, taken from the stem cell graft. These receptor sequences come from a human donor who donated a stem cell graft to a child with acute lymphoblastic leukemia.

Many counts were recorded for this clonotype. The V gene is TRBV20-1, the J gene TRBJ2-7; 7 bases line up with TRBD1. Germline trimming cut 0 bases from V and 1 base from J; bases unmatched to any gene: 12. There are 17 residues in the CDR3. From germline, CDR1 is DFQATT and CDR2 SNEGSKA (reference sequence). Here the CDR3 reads CSARDRDKGQVSYEQYF. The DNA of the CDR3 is TGCAGTGCTAGAGATCGCGACAAAGGACAGGTATCCTACGAGCAGTACTTC.

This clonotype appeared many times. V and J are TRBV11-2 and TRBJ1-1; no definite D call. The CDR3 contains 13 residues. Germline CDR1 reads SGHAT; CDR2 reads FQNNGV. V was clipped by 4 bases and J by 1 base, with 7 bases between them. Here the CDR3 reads CASSSQRNTEAFF. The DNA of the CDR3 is TGTGCCAGCAGCTCTCAGAGGAACACTGAAGCTTTCTTT.

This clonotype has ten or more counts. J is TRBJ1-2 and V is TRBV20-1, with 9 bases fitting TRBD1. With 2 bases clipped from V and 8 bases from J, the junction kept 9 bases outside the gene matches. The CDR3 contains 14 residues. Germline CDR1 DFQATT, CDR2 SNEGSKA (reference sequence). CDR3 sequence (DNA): TGCAGTGCTAGACTGGACAGGGGAGACCGCGGCTACACCTTC. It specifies CSARLDRGDRGYTF.

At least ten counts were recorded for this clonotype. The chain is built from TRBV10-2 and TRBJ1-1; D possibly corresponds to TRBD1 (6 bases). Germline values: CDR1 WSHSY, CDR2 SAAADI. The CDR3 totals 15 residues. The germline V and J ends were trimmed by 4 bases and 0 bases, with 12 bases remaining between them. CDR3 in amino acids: CASSGSRGMNTEAFF. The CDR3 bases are TGCGCCAGCAGTGGCTCGAGGGGGATGAACACTGAAGCTTTCTTT.

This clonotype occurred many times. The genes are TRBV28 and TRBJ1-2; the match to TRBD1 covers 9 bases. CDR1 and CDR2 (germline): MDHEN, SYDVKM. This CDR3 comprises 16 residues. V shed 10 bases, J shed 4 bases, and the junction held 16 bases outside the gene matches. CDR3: CATVGQGGVVFYGYTF. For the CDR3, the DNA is TGTGCCACCGTGGGACAGGGCGGCGTGGTTTTCTATGGCTACACCTTC.

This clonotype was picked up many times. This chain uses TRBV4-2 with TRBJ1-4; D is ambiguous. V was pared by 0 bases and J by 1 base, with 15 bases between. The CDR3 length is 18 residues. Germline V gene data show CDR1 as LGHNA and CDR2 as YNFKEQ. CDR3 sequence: CASSQDASLVGTNEKLFF. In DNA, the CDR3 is TGTGCCAGCAGCCAAGACGCCAGCCTAGTAGGAACTAATGAAAAACTGTTTTTT.

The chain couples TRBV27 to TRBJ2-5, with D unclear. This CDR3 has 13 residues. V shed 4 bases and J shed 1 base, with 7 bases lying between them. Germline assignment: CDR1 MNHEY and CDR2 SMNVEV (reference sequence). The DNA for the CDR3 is TGTGCCAGCAGTTCCCCCTTCCAAGAGACCCAGTACTTC. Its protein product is CASSSPFQETQYF.

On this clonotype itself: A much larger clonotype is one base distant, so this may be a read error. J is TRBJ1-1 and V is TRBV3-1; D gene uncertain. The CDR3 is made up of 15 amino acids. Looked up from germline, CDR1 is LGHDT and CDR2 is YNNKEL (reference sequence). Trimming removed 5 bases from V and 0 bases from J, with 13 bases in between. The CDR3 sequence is CASSTPGVMNTEAFF. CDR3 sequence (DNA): TGTGCCAGCAGCACACCAGGAGTTATGAACACTGAAGCTTTCTTT. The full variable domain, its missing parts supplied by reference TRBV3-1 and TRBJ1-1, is DTAVSQTPKYLVTQMGNDKSIKCEQNLGHDTMYWYKQDSKKFLKIMFSYNNKELIINETVPNRFSPKSPDKAHLNLHINSLELGDSAVYFCASSTPGVMNTEAFFGQGTRLTVV.

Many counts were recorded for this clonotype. Written as DNA, the CDR3 is TGTGCCAGCTCACCACCATACTCGATAGACAATGAGCAGTTCTTC. Translation: CASSPPYSIDNEQFF. The rearrangement links TRBV18 to TRBJ2-1; the D is unclear. Germline CDR1 KGHSH, CDR2 LQKENI. Trimming shortened V by 0 bases and J by 5 bases, and 11 bases separated the two germline ends. CDR3 length equals 15 residues.

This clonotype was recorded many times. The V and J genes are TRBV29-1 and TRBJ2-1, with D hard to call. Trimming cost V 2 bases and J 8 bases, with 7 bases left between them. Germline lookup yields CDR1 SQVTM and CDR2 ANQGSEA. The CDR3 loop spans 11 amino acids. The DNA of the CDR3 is TGCAGCGTTGAACGCGGTTATGAGCAGTTCTTC. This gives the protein CSVERGYEQFF.

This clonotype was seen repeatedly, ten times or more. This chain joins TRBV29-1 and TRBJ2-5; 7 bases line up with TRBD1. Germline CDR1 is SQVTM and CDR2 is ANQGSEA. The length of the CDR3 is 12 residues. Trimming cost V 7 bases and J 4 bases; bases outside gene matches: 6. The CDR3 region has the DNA TGCAGCGCCCGGGACAGTCGAGAGACCCAGTACTTC. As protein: CSARDSRETQYF. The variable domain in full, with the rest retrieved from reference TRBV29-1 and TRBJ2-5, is SAVISQKPSRDICQRGTSLTIQCQVDSQVTMMFWYRQQPGQSLTLIATANQGSEATYESGFVIDKFPISRPNLTFSTLTVSNMSPEDSSIYLCSARDSRETQYFGPGTRLLVL.

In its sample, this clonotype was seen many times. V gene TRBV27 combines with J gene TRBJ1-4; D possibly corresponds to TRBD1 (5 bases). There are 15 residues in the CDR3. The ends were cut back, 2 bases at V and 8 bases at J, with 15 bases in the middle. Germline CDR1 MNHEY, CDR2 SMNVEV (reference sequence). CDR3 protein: CASSLRDGQGEKLFF. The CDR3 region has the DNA TGTGCCAGCAGTTTAAGGGATGGACAAGGGGAAAAACTGTTTTTT.

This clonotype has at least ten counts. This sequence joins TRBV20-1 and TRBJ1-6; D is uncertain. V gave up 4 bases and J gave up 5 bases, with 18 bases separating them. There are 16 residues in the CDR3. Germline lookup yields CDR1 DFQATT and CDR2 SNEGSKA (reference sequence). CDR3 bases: TGCAGTGCTAAAAAAATGATCTCGAACCATAATTCACCCCTCCACTTT. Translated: CSAKKMISNHNSPLHF.

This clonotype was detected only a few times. The CDR3 DNA is TGCAGTGCTCTCCGTAACTATGGCTACACCTTC. Its translation: CSALRNYGYTF. The chain employs TRBV20-1 and TRBJ1-2, with D hard to call. Germline V CDR1 and CDR2: DFQATT, SNEGSKA (reference sequence). V lost 5 bases, J lost 1 base, and 5 bases lay in between. This CDR3 spans 11 amino acids.

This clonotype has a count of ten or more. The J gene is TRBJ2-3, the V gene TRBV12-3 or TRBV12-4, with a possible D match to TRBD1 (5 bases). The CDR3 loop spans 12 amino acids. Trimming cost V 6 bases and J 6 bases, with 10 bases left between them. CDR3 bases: TGTGCCAGCAGCGGCAGGGTTGATACGCAGTATTTT. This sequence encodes CASSGRVDTQYF.

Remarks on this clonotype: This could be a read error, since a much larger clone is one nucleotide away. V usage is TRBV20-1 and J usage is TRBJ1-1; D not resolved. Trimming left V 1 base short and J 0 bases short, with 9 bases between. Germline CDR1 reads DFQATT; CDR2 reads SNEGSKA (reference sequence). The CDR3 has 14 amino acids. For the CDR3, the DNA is TGCAGTGCTAGAGGCGATGTCATGAACACTGAAGCTTTCTTT. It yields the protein CSARGDVMNTEAFF.

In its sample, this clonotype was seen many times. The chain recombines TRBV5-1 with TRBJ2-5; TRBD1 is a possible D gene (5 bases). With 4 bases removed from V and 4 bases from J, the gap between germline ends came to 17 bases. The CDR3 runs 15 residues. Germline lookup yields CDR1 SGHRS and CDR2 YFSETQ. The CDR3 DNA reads TGCGCCAGCAGCCCAGCCCCCAGGGTAGGAGAGACCCAGTACTTC. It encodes CASSPAPRVGETQYF.

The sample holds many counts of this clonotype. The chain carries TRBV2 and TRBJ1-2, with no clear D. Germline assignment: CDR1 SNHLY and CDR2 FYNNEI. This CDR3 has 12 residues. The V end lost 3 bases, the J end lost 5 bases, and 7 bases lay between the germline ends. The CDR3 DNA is TGTGCCAGCAGTGACAACCCTTATGGCTACACCTTC. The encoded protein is CASSDNPYGYTF.

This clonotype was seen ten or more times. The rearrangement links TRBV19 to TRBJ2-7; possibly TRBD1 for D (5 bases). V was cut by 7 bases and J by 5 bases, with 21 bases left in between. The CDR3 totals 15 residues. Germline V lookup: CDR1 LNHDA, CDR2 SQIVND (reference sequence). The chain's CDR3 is CASKLNSAGLHEQYF. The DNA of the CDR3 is TGTGCCAGTAAGCTCAATTCGGCAGGGCTCCACGAGCAGTACTTC.

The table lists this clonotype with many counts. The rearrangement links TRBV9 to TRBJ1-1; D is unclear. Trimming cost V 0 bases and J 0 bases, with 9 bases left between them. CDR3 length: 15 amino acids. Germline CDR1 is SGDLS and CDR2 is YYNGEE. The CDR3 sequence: CASSVVEGMNTEAFF. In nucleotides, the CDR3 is TGTGCCAGCAGCGTAGTTGAGGGAATGAACACTGAAGCTTTCTTT.

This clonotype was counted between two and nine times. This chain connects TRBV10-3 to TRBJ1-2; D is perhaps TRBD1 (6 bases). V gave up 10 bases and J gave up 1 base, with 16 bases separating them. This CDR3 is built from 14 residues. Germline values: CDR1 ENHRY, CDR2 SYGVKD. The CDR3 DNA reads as TGTGCCACATTTCGGACAGCCGATAACTATGGCTACACCTTC. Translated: CATFRTADNYGYTF.

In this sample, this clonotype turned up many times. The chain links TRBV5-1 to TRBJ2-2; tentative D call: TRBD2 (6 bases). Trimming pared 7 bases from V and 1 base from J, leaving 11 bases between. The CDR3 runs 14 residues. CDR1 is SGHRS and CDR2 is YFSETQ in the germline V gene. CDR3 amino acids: CASSISGNTGELFF. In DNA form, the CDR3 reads TGCGCCAGCTCTATTAGCGGGAACACCGGGGAGCTGTTTTTT.

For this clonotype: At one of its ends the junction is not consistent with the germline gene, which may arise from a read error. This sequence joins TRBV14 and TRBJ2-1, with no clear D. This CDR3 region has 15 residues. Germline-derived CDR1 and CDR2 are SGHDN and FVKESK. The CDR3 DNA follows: TGTGTCAGCAGCCATAGGACCTACTATTGGGATGAGCAGTTCTTC. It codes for CVSSHRTYYWDEQFF.

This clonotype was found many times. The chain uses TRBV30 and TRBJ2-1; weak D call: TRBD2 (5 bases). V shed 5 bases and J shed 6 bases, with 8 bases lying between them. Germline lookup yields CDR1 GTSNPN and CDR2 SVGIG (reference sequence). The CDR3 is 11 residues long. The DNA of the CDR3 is TGTGCCTGGGGACTCCTCAATGAGCAGTTCTTC. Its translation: CAWGLLNEQFF.

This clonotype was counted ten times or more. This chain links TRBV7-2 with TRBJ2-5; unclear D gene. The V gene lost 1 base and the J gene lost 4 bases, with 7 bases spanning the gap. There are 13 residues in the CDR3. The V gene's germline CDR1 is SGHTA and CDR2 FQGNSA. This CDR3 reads CASSLEAGETQYF. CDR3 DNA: TGTGCCAGCAGCTTAGAAGCTGGAGAGACCCAGTACTTC.

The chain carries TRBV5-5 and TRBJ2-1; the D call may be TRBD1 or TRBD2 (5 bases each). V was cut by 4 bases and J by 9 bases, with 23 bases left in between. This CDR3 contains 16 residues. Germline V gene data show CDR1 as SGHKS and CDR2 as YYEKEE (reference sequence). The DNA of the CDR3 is TGTGCCAGCAGCCCTAATGCCGGGACCAAATGGGGTGAGCAGTTCTTC. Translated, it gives CASSPNAGTKWGEQFF.

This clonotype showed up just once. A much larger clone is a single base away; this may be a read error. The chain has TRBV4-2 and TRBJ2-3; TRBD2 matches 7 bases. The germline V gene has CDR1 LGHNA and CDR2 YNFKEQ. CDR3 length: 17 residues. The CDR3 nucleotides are TGTTCCAGCAGCCAAGAGGGTCTAGCGGCAACCACAGATACGCAGTATTTT. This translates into CSSSQEGLAATTDTQYF.